This passage covers 6 T cell receptor beta chains from one sample sequenced in a study of blood T cells in healthy people across ages. The authors ran a second PCR of roughly 6 to 12 cycles using a sample-barcoded 5' primer and a J-beta primer mix. TCRdb itself ran the 5' RACE reads through MiXCR, one entry per CDR3 protein. The sample comprises about 570,000 distinct CDR3 sequences, roughly 28% of which are singletons, and approximately 17% rests with the top ten. Sequenced sample: blood. Source of these receptors: a woman in her sixties or seventies in good health.

This clonotype came up a few times. V gene TRBV2 combines with J gene TRBJ2-7; D call uncertain. The CDR3 runs to 13 residues. Looked up from germline, CDR1 is SNHLY and CDR2 is FYNNEI. V gave up 7 bases and J gave up 0 bases, with 10 bases separating them. The CDR3 DNA reads as TGTGCCAGCACGGTGGGCGACTCCTACGAGCAGTACTTC. Residues: CASTVGDSYEQYF.

The chain recombines TRBV29-1 with TRBJ2-1, with a tentative D call TRBD2 (6 bases). CDR3 length: 16 amino acids. V lost 4 bases and J 0 bases, leaving 16 bases between the germline ends. The germline V gene encodes CDR1 SQVTM and CDR2 ANQGSEA. The DNA for the CDR3 is TGCAGCGTTGCTGGCGGGGCAGCTTACTCCTACAATGAGCAGTTCTTC. It is translated as CSVAGGAAYSYNEQFF.

This clonotype turned up a few times. The chain employs TRBV20-1 and TRBJ1-2; 9 nucleotides line up with TRBD1. Germline loops: CDR1 DFQATT, CDR2 SNEGSKA (reference sequence). CDR3 length: 14 amino acids. The V segment lost 2 bases and the J segment 8 bases; nucleotides outside the gene matches: 9. CDR3 protein: CSARLPGTGHGYTF. CDR3 sequence (DNA): TGCAGTGCTAGACTTCCAGGGACAGGGCACGGCTACACCTTC.

The genes are TRBV12-3 or TRBV12-4 and TRBJ1-1; TRBD1 might be the D (5 bases). This CDR3 is built from 14 residues. V lost 6 bases and J lost 8, with 19 bases in between. The CDR3 region has the DNA TGTGCCAGCAGGGGGGGGTTTGGGTCGAGAGAAGCTTTCTTT. This sequence encodes CASRGGFGSREAFF.

This chain connects TRBV20-1 to TRBJ2-3; D remains ambiguous. This CDR3 contains 14 residues. Germline CDR1 reads DFQATT; CDR2 reads SNEGSKA (reference sequence). CDR3: CSAKRPSQGDTQYF. The DNA for the CDR3 is TGCAGCGCCAAGAGGCCCTCACAAGGAGATACGCAGTATTTT.

The chain joins TRBV6-5 to TRBJ2-7, with TRBD1 matching 10 bases. The CDR3 sequence is 16 residues long. The trim removed 0 bases at V and 4 bases at J, leaving 6 bases unmatched. The germline CDR1 and CDR2 sequences are MNHEY and SVGAGI. CDR3 bases: TGTGCCAGCAGTTACTCATCAGGGACAGGGGCTTACGAGCAGTACTTC. Translation: CASSYSSGTGAYEQYF.